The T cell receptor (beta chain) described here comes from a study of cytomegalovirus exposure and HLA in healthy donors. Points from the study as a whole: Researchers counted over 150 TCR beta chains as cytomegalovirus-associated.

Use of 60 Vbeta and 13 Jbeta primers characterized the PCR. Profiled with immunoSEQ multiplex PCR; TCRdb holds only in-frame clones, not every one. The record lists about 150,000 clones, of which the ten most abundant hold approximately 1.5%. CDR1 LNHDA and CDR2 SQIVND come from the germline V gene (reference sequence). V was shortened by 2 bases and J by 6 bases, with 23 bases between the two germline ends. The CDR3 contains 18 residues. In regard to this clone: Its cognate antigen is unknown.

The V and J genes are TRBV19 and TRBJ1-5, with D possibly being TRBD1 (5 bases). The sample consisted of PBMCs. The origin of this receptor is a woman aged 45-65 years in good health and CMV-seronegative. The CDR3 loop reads CASSIRPQGGYSSQPQHF. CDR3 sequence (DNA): TGTGCCAGTAGTATACGTCCGCAGGGTGGGTATTCTAGTCAGCCCCAGCATTTT. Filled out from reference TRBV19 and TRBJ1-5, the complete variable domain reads DGGITQSPKYLFRKEGQNVTLSCEQNLNHDAMYWYRQDPGQGLRLIYYSQIVNDFQKGDIAEGYSVSREKKESFPLTVTSAQKNPTAFYLCASSIRPQGGYSSQPQHFGDGTRLSIL.